What follows are 8 T cell receptor beta chains derived from one specimen sequenced in a study of Graves' ophthalmopathy and Graves' hyperthyroidism. Beta-chain TCR CDR3 regions were amplified from RNA transcripts. An initial RT-PCR round employing HTBI primers preceded a second-round multiplex PCR. TCRdb redid the calling of the multiplex PCR reads with MiXCR, one entry per CDR3 protein. The repertoire includes almost 750,000 distinct CDR3 sequences, 35% to 50% of them detected once, and around 40% sits in the top ten. The sample consisted of peripheral blood. The receptors were sampled from an adult man with Graves' ophthalmopathy.

Turning to this clonotype: A clone one base away is much larger, so this may be a read error. The CDR3 DNA reads TGTGCCAGCAGCTTAGCCCCAGGGATTGAGACCCAGTACTTC. It is translated as CASSLAPGIETQYF. This chain links TRBV7-2 with TRBJ2-5, with D perhaps matching TRBD1 (5 bases). The germline V and J ends were trimmed by 0 bases and 5 bases, with 10 bases remaining between them. CDR3 length equals 14 residues. Germline V gives CDR1 SGHTA, CDR2 FQGNSA.

This clonotype was found many times. The rearrangement uses TRBV2 and TRBJ1-1; D ambiguous. Trimming left V 0 bases short and J 1 base short, with 15 bases between. Germline CDR1 reads SNHLY; CDR2 reads FYNNEI. The CDR3 length is 17 residues. In nucleotides, the CDR3 is TGTGCCAGCAGTGAAGCGGGCTCGCGGGGTTGGAACACTGAAGCTTTCTTT. Protein sequence: CASSEAGSRGWNTEAFF.

The chain carries TRBV20-1 and TRBJ2-3; 8 nucleotides agree with TRBD2. This CDR3 is built from 15 residues. Germline V gives CDR1 DFQATT, CDR2 SNEGSKA (reference sequence). With 5 bases clipped from V and 3 bases from J, the junction kept 10 bases outside the gene matches. Here the CDR3 reads CSAGPGTSLTDTQYF. The CDR3 DNA reads as TGCAGTGCTGGACCCGGGACTAGTCTTACAGATACGCAGTATTTT.

This clonotype was observed a single time. The chain couples TRBV7-2 to TRBJ2-7; 9 bases align to TRBD2. From germline, CDR1 is SGHTA and CDR2 FQGNSA. The trim removed 5 bases at V and 1 base at J, leaving 9 bases unmatched. This CDR3 is 16 amino acids long. As DNA, the CDR3 is TGTGCCAGCAGCGTTGAAGATACTAGCGGGTCCTACGAGCAGTACTTC. Protein: CASSVEDTSGSYEQYF.

Concerning this clonotype: Possible read error: a much larger clone is one base away. The V call is TRBV10-3, the J call TRBJ1-5; D unresolved. The V gene lost 6 bases and the J gene lost 0 bases, with 12 bases spanning the gap. Germline CDR1 and CDR2: ENHRY and SYGVKD. The CDR3 has 15 amino acids. The CDR3 bases are TGTGCCATCAGCCAGGAGATGGGTAGCAATCAGCCCCAGCATTTT. This gives the protein CAISQEMGSNQPQHF.

V usage is TRBV5-6 and J usage is TRBJ2-5, with D tentatively TRBD2 (7 bases). The length of the CDR3 is 16 residues. From germline, CDR1 is SGHDT and CDR2 YYEEEE. Deletions cut 0 bases from V and 5 bases from J, with 17 bases between. CDR3 protein: CASSLGPSRGGETQYF. As DNA, the CDR3 is TGTGCCAGCAGCTTGGGCCCTAGCAGGGGAGGGGAGACCCAGTACTTC.

This clonotype turned up a few times. The chain employs TRBV5-1 and TRBJ2-2, with unresolved D. Germline V lookup: CDR1 SGHRS, CDR2 YFSETQ. This CDR3 is built from 15 residues. Trimming took off 1 base at V and 5 bases at J, with 12 bases between the two ends. CDR3 nucleotides: TGCGCCAGCAGCTTGTTTCTAGTCGAAACCGGGGAGCTGTTTTTT. Translated, it gives CASSLFLVETGELFF.

J is TRBJ2-7 and V is TRBV9; D is unclear. The CDR3 sequence is 14 residues long. Between the trimmed V and J ends, which lost 0 bases and 4 bases, there was a span of 11 bases. The germline V gene encodes CDR1 SGDLS and CDR2 YYNGEE. The CDR3 region has the DNA TGTGCCAGCAGCGTAGAAGCAAACCTTTACGAGCAGTACTTC. Amino acids: CASSVEANLYEQYF.